The T cell receptor beta chain described here comes from a study of CD8+ T cells in alopecia areata. Overall study: Treated patients were dosed with oral tofacitinib, taking 5 to 10 mg twice daily. General study findings and limits: Affected lesional scalp, above all in alopecia totalis/universalis, was more clonal than normal scalp.

This CDR3 contains 15 residues. V lost 6 bases and J lost 1; bases outside the gene matches: 5. Germline CDR1 reads MNHEY; CDR2 reads SVGAGI. Note on this clone: Its cognate antigen is unknown.

Sorting from PBMCs produced CD4+ and CD8+ T cells. Extracted RNA was reverse transcribed, and the resulting cDNA served as sequencing template. Generated by immunoSEQ multiplex PCR, the TCRdb table keeps only in-frame clones and is missing some. The sample lists about 98,000 clones; around two fifths were seen once. The TCR originated in a human donor with alopecia areata. V and J are TRBV6-5 and TRBJ2-3; 9 bases match TRBD1. The sequenced material came from CD4+ T cells sorted from blood. The DNA of the CDR3 is TGTGCCAGCAGGTCCTGGACAGGGGGCACAGATACGCAGTATTTT. Translated: CASRSWTGGTDTQYF.